One and the same sample provided the 11 T cell receptor beta chains below, sequenced in a study of T cell changes during pregnancy in multiple sclerosis. The data were produced by immunoSEQ multiplex PCR, yet TCRdb's version contains in-frame clones alone and is incomplete. This table has some 110,000 clones, under 95% appearing once. The sequencing used peripheral blood, collected before pregnancy. The receptors come from a female donor with multiple sclerosis, enrolled in a pregnancy study.

The chain recombines TRBV15 with TRBJ1-1; no firm D call. The germline V and J ends were trimmed by 7 bases and 0 bases, with 12 bases remaining between them. Germline CDR1 reads LNHNV; CDR2 reads YYDKDF (reference sequence). The CDR3 length is 14 residues. The CDR3 DNA sequence: TGTGCCACCAAGACACATTTCATGAACACTGAAGCTTTCTTT. The encoded protein is CATKTHFMNTEAFF.

The chain uses TRBV5-1 and TRBJ1-1; 7 bases fit TRBD1. CDR1 and CDR2 from the germline V gene are SGHRS and YFSETQ. Trimming removed 3 bases from V and 8 bases from J; junction bases left unmatched: 13. The CDR3 spans 15 residues. CDR3: CASSSTPKQGSEAFF. The CDR3 nucleotides read TGCGCCAGCAGCTCTACGCCGAAACAGGGGTCAGAAGCTTTCTTT.

The chain combines TRBV13 with TRBJ2-7; D is possibly TRBD1 (5 bases). V lost 6 bases, J lost 4 bases, and 19 bases lay in between. The length of the CDR3 is 15 residues. The V gene's germline CDR1 is PRHDT and CDR2 FYEKMQ (reference sequence). The CDR3 protein is CASSFKTVQHYEQYF. As DNA, the CDR3 is TGTGCCAGCAGTTTCAAGACAGTACAGCATTACGAGCAGTACTTC.

This sequence joins TRBV6-4 and TRBJ2-1, with D perhaps matching TRBD1 (6 bases). Trimming removed 5 bases from V and 9 bases from J, with 17 bases in between. The CDR3 is 14 amino acids. Germline CDR1 is MRHNA and CDR2 is SNTAGT. CDR3 bases: TGTGCCAGCAGTTTGGACTTGGGGGCCCGTGAGCAGTTCTTC. Protein sequence: CASSLDLGAREQFF.

The CDR3 DNA is TGTGCCAGCAGTTTATTGGGGGCGCTTGGCTACACCTTC. Translation: CASSLLGALGYTF. This chain joins TRBV28 and TRBJ1-2; TRBD1 might be the D (6 bases). Between the trimmed V and J ends, which lost 1 base and 7 bases, there was a span of 10 bases. Per germline, CDR1 MDHEN and CDR2 SYDVKM. This CDR3 spans 13 amino acids.

About this clone: Other DNA sequences within the sample encode an identical CDR3. This chain joins TRBV19 and TRBJ1-2; D is possibly TRBD1 (5 bases). Germline V gives CDR1 LNHDA, CDR2 SQIVND (reference sequence). This CDR3 contains 13 residues. Trimming took off 3 bases at V and 4 bases at J, with 9 bases between the two ends. The CDR3 DNA reads TGTGCCAGTAGTATTGGGGGAGGCTATGGCTACACCTTC. Its protein is CASSIGGGYGYTF.

This clone showed up just a few times. The chain has TRBV6-6 and TRBJ1-1; D not certain. The CDR3 runs 14 residues. V was clipped by 0 bases and J by 2 bases, with 7 bases between them. Germline values: CDR1 MNHNY, CDR2 SVGAGI (reference sequence). The CDR3 nucleotides are TGTGCCAGCAGTTACTCGGCAGAAAACACTGAAGCTTTCTTT. It specifies CASSYSAENTEAFF.

The J gene is TRBJ1-3, the V gene TRBV28; D is unclear. Germline values: CDR1 MDHEN, CDR2 SYDVKM. V was cut by 3 bases and J by 6 bases, with 9 bases left in between. The CDR3 totals 13 residues. The CDR3 is CASSFSGENTIYF. In DNA, the CDR3 is TGTGCCAGCAGTTTTTCGGGAGAAAACACCATATATTTT.

The chain uses TRBV7-8 and TRBJ2-1, with 12 bases aligning to TRBD2. CDR1 and CDR2 from the germline V gene are SGHVS and FQNEAQ. There are 18 residues in the CDR3. Losses at the gene ends were 5 bases for V and 3 bases for J; bases not matched to a gene: 11. CDR3 DNA: TGTGCCAGCAGCCCCCGTCTAGCGGGAGGGCCAATCTACAATGAGCAGTTCTTC. As protein: CASSPRLAGGPIYNEQFF.

CDR3 sequence reads: CASSMTGVSYNEQFF. The CDR3 region has the DNA TGTGCCAGTAGTATGACAGGGGTCTCCTACAATGAGCAGTTCTTC. This chain connects TRBV19 to TRBJ2-1, with TRBD1 identical over 8 bases. Trimming took 3 bases from V and 0 from J; bases not matched to a gene: 1. The CDR3 consists of 15 residues. Germline V gene lookup returns CDR1 LNHDA and CDR2 SQIVND (reference sequence).

The V call is TRBV6-1, the J call TRBJ2-7, with a weak D call TRBD2 (6 bases). Deletions cut 4 bases from V and 3 bases from J, with 10 bases between. Germline V CDR1 and CDR2: MNHNS, SASEGT. This CDR3 is 13 amino acids long. This CDR3 reads CASSAVSGYEQYF. DNA for the CDR3: TGTGCCAGCAGTGCGGTTAGCGGCTACGAGCAGTACTTC.